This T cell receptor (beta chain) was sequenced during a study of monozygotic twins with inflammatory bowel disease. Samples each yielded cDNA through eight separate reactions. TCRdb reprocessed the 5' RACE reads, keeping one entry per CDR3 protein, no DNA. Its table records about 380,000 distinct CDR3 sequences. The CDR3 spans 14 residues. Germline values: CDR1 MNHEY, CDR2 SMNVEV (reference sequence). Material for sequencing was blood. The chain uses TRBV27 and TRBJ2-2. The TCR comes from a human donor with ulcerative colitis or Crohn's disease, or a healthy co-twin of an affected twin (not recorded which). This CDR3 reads CASSLMGGAGELFF.